This TCR beta chain came from a study of technical replicates of blood from several donors. V lost 5 bases and J lost 7; bases outside the gene matches: 3. The germline V gene has CDR1 GTSNPN and CDR2 SVGIG (reference sequence). The CDR3 consists of 11 residues. Assay: immunoSEQ multiplex PCR; the TCRdb copy retains only in-frame clones and omits some. The repertoire includes about 73,000 clones, 90% of them detected once, and roughly 4.5% sits in the top ten. This clone appeared once. Sequencing was performed on PBMCs. The receptor's source is a human donor in good health. Some clones in this sample may be carry-over from other donors' samples. V usage is TRBV30 and J usage is TRBJ2-5, with TRBD2 identical over 8 bases. This CDR3 reads CAWGTSPTQYF. The CDR3 DNA reads TGTGCCTGGGGGACTAGTCCGACCCAGTACTTC.